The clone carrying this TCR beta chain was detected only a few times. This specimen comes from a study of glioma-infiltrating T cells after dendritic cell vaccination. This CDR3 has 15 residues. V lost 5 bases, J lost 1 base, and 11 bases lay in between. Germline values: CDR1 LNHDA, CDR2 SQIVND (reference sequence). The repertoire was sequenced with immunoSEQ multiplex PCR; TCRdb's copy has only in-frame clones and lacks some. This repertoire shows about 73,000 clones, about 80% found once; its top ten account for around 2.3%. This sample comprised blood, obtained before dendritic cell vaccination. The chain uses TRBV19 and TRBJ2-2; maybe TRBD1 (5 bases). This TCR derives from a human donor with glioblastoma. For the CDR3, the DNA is TGTGCCAGTAGTCAAGGGGTTTTGAACACCGGGGAGCTGTTTTTT. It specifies CASSQGVLNTGELFF.